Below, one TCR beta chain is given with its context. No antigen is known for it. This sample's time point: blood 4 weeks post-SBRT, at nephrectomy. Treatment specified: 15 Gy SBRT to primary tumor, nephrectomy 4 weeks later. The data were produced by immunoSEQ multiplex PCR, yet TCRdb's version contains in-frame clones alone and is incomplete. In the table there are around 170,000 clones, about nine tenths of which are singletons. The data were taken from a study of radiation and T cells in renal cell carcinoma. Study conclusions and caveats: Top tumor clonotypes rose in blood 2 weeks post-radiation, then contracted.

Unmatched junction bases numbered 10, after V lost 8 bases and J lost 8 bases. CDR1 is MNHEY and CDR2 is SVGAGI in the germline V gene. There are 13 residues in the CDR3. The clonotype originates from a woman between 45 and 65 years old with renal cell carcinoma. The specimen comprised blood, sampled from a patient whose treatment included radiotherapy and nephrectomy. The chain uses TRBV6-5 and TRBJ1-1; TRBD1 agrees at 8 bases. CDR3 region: CASSRQGLWEAFF. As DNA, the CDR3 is TGTGCCAGCTCGCGACAGGGGCTTTGGGAAGCTTTCTTT.